Below, 18 T cell receptor beta chains from the same sample are listed, as sequenced in a study of blood T cells in healthy people across ages. A second PCR, run for roughly 7 to 12 cycles, used a sample-barcoded 5' primer plus a J-beta primer mix. MiXCR was run by TCRdb on the 5' RACE reads, yielding one entry per CDR3 protein. In the table there are about a million distinct CDR3 sequences, 35% to 40% of which are singletons. Sequencing was done on a sample of blood. These receptors were taken from a man aged 18 to 35 in good health.

In this sample, this clonotype turned up a few times. The chain employs TRBV6-2 or TRBV6-3 and TRBJ2-7, with 7 bases matching TRBD2. CDR3 length: 15 residues. The trim removed 5 bases at V and 4 bases at J, leaving 11 bases unmatched. Germline CDR1 is MNHEY and CDR2 is SVGEGT. CDR3 coding DNA: TGTGCCAGCAGTACCCCTGCGGGGGACCCTTACGAGCAGTACTTC. It translates to CASSTPAGDPYEQYF.

This clonotype occurred a few times. The rearrangement joins TRBV5-6 to TRBJ2-7; D possibly corresponds to TRBD1 (5 bases). Germline V CDR1 and CDR2: SGHDT, YYEEEE. The V and J ends lost 3 bases and 2 bases respectively, with 15 bases between them. The CDR3 runs 15 residues. The CDR3 sequence: CASSSLKGAPYEQYF. CDR3 DNA sequence: TGTGCCAGCAGCTCCCTGAAAGGGGCTCCCTACGAGCAGTACTTC. Variable domain in full (rest from reference TRBV5-6 and TRBJ2-7): DAGVTQSPTHLIKTRGQQVTLRCSPKSGHDTVSWYQQALGQGPQFIFQYYEEEERQRGNFPDRFSGHQFPNYSSELNVNALLLGDSALYLCASSSLKGAPYEQYFGPGTRLTVT.

The chain carries TRBV7-9 and TRBJ1-6, with D unclear. The CDR3 runs 15 residues. Looked up from germline, CDR1 is SEHNR and CDR2 is FQNEAQ (reference sequence). V was trimmed by 1 base and J by 7 bases, leaving 11 bases between them. The CDR3: CASSLGDKQNSPLHF. The CDR3 DNA sequence: TGTGCCAGCAGCTTAGGTGACAAGCAGAATTCACCCCTCCACTTT.

In DNA form, the CDR3 reads TGCAGTGCTAGAGATTTGACCGGGGGTAACTATGGCTACACCTTC. Its translation is CSARDLTGGNYGYTF. The V gene is TRBV20-1, the J gene TRBJ1-2, with a weak D call TRBD1 (5 bases). Germline assignment: CDR1 DFQATT and CDR2 SNEGSKA (reference sequence). Trimming pared 0 bases from V and 1 base from J, leaving 12 bases between. The CDR3 spans 15 residues.

This clonotype has a handful of counts. CDR3 sequence (DNA): TGCAGTGCCAGGGGGAGGGCTCCTCATGAAAAACTGTTTTTT. Protein sequence: CSARGRAPHEKLFF. J is TRBJ1-4 and V is TRBV20-1; 7 bases fit TRBD1. With V trimmed by 6 bases and J by 6 bases, 10 bases remained unmatched. The CDR3 extends over 14 amino acids. CDR1 is DFQATT, CDR2 SNEGSKA, per germline (reference sequence).

The V call is TRBV20-1, the J call TRBJ2-1; D is unresolved. Germline assignment: CDR1 DFQATT and CDR2 SNEGSKA (reference sequence). The CDR3 length is 17 residues. V lost 0 bases to trimming and J lost 5 bases, with 20 bases between them. The CDR3 sequence: CSARDWRTPVGHNEQFF. CDR3 nucleotides: TGCAGTGCTAGAGATTGGCGGACCCCCGTAGGCCACAATGAGCAGTTCTTC.

The sample holds a few counts of this clonotype. V usage is TRBV20-1 and J usage is TRBJ1-2; D not certain. The germline gives CDR1 DFQATT, CDR2 SNEGSKA (reference sequence). The CDR3 spans 14 residues. V lost 2 bases and J 8 bases, leaving 18 bases between the germline ends. The CDR3 loop reads CSARIRVGSGGYTF. DNA for the CDR3: TGCAGTGCTAGAATTCGGGTCGGTTCGGGGGGCTACACCTTC.

This chain connects TRBV9 to TRBJ2-5, with a weak D call TRBD2 (6 bases). Near its end, the DNA agrees better with TRBJ2-7, so the J call may be wrong. CDR1 is SGDLS, CDR2 YYNGEE, per germline. The CDR3 spans 13 residues. In DNA, the CDR3 is TGTGCCAGCAGCGTAGCCGGGACTGACGAGCAGTACTTC. Its protein product is CASSVAGTDEQYF.

This clonotype was seen a handful of times. The chain uses TRBV29-1 and TRBJ1-2, with D perhaps matching TRBD1 (6 bases). Trimming took 6 bases from V and 4 from J, leaving 12 bases between them. The germline CDR1 and CDR2 sequences are SQVTM and ANQGSEA. The CDR3 extends over 12 amino acids. This CDR3 is CSVGDTAYGYTF. CDR3 DNA: TGCAGCGTGGGGGACACCGCCTATGGCTACACCTTC.

This clonotype came up a few times. The chain has TRBV7-2 and TRBJ1-2; D is uncertain. CDR1 is SGHTA, CDR2 FQGNSA, per germline. V was shortened by 2 bases and J by 5 bases, with 15 bases between the two germline ends. The length of the CDR3 is 15 residues. The CDR3 nucleotides are TGTGCCAGCAGCTTACTCACAGTTGGGGAGTATGGCTACACCTTC. This codes for CASSLLTVGEYGYTF.

The V call is TRBV7-9, the J call TRBJ1-4; 9 bases match TRBD1. Per the germline V gene, CDR1 is SEHNR and CDR2 is FQNEAQ (reference sequence). V lost 4 bases to trimming and J lost 7 bases; unmatched junction nucleotides: 16. This CDR3 comprises 18 residues. The CDR3 is CASSSSGTGSPGGEKLFF. CDR3 coding DNA: TGTGCCAGCAGCTCTTCCGGGACAGGGTCTCCCGGAGGTGAAAAACTGTTTTTT.

This sequence joins TRBV20-1 and TRBJ1-5; 7 nucleotides line up with TRBD1. This CDR3 region has 13 residues. CDR1 DFQATT and CDR2 SNEGSKA come from the germline V gene (reference sequence). The V and J ends lost 3 bases and 7 bases, in that order; junction bases with no gene match: 6. DNA of the CDR3: TGCAGTGCTAGCCAGACAGGGAAGCAGCCCCAGCATTTT. This sequence encodes CSASQTGKQPQHF.

As concerns this clonotype: Possible read error: a much larger clone is one base away. This chain links TRBV12-3 or TRBV12-4 with TRBJ2-7; 12 bases line up with TRBD2. J lost 7 bases, V lost 6 bases, and 7 bases had no gene match. The CDR3 runs to 14 residues. The CDR3 here is CASRPSGGADEQYF. As DNA, the CDR3 is TGTGCCAGCAGACCTAGCGGGGGGGCCGATGAGCAGTACTTC.

Only one count was recorded for this clonotype. The chain employs TRBV5-6 and TRBJ1-6; weak D call: TRBD1 (5 bases). This CDR3 contains 16 residues. Germline V lookup: CDR1 SGHDT, CDR2 YYEEEE. V gave up 4 bases and J gave up 4 bases, with 15 bases separating them. CDR3 protein: CASSPEGTSYNSPLHF. The CDR3 bases are TGTGCCAGCAGCCCGGAAGGGACGTCTTATAATTCACCCCTCCACTTT.

This chain uses TRBV9 with TRBJ2-3; D possibly uses TRBD1 or TRBD2 (5 bases each). V lost 0 bases and J 2 bases, leaving 10 bases between the germline ends. The CDR3 has 15 residues. Looked up from germline, CDR1 is SGDLS and CDR2 is YYNGEE. The CDR3 DNA is TGTGCCAGCAGCGTAGGGGGGTCCCTCACAGATACGCAGTATTTT. It specifies CASSVGGSLTDTQYF.

CDR3 bases: TGTGCCAGCAGCAGGGAGGCCGGGGAGCTGTTTTTT. It encodes CASSREAGELFF. The chain couples TRBV12-3 or TRBV12-4 to TRBJ2-2; perhaps TRBD2 as D (6 bases). The ends were cut back, 6 bases at V and 6 bases at J, with 8 bases in the middle. The CDR3 runs 12 residues.

The rearrangement joins TRBV6-2 or TRBV6-3 to TRBJ2-1, with a tentative D call TRBD1 (5 bases). The DNA end is more similar to TRBJ2-7, so the J call may be wrong. The CDR3 covers 12 residues. CDR1 MNHEY and CDR2 SVGEGT come from the germline V gene. CDR3 amino acids: CASEGATYEQYF. Written as DNA, the CDR3 is TGTGCCAGCGAAGGGGCAACCTACGAGCAGTACTTC.

This clonotype showed up just a few times. The V and J genes are TRBV5-1 and TRBJ2-1; 10 bases line up with TRBD2. V was pared by 4 bases and J by 10 bases, with 5 bases of the junction left unmatched. CDR3 length: 13 amino acids. The germline V gene encodes CDR1 SGHRS and CDR2 YFSETQ. CDR3 coding DNA: TGCGCCAGCAGCCGGATGACTAGCGGGGAGCAGTTCTTC. Translating it yields CASSRMTSGEQFF.